These 15 T cell receptor beta chains were all obtained from the same sample, sequenced in a study of T cell changes during pregnancy in multiple sclerosis (dated by TCRdb to about 2019). Libraries were prepared through the immunoSEQ multiplex PCR assay. Held by TCRdb, this immuneACCESS table contains in-frame sequences only and omits some clones. Under half of the omission traces to an unresolved V gene where checked; the cause of the rest is unknown. The sample yields around 20,000 clones; 80% to 90% were counted once. About 5% of the sample lies in the top ten. Specimen: CD8+ T cells from peripheral blood mononuclear cells, collected after pregnancy. These receptors originate from a female donor in good health, enrolled as a control in a pregnancy study.

For the CDR3, the DNA is TGTGCCAGCAGCAAGAGACTCGGGATGAACACTGAAGCTTTCTTT. It codes for CASSKRLGMNTEAFF. The chain employs TRBV27 and TRBJ1-1; D ambiguous. CDR1 is MNHEY and CDR2 is SMNVEV in the germline V gene (reference sequence). V lost 6 bases to trimming and J lost 0 bases, with 14 bases between them. This CDR3 has 15 amino acids.

The chain couples TRBV6-6 to TRBJ1-2; D gene unclear. V gave up 6 bases and J gave up 4 bases, with 9 bases separating them. The germline CDR1 and CDR2 sequences are MNHNY and SVGAGI (reference sequence). This CDR3 contains 12 residues. The CDR3 protein is CASRLDTYGYTF. The CDR3 DNA sequence: TGTGCCAGCAGGCTCGACACCTATGGCTACACCTTC.

This chain joins TRBV7-2 and TRBJ1-5, with TRBD1 as a possible D gene (5 bases). The CDR3 consists of 15 residues. Germline values: CDR1 SGHTA, CDR2 FQGNSA. V lost 0 bases, J lost 3 bases, and 9 bases lay in between. CDR3 sequence reads: CASSLARDYNQPQHF. CDR3 coding DNA: TGTGCCAGCAGCTTAGCCAGGGACTACAATCAGCCCCAGCATTTT.

A remark on this clone: The same CDR3 also results from other DNA sequences found in this sample. The V call is TRBV7-6, the J call TRBJ2-5; D might be TRBD1 (5 bases). Trimming removed 1 base at V and 2 bases at J, with 11 bases between. The CDR3 loop spans 15 amino acids. From germline, CDR1 is SGHVS and CDR2 FNYEAQ. The CDR3: CASSLEETAQETQYF. The CDR3 DNA reads as TGTGCCAGCAGCTTAGAGGAGACAGCACAAGAGACCCAGTACTTC.

CDR3 DNA: TGTGCCTGGAATATTGTTACCGGGGAGCTGTTTTTT. Residues: CAWNIVTGELFF. The chain carries TRBV30 and TRBJ2-2, with unresolved D. Germline V lookup: CDR1 GTSNPN, CDR2 SVGIG (reference sequence). There are 12 residues in the CDR3. V was clipped by 4 bases and J by 5 bases, with 8 bases between them.

V is TRBV7-2 and J is TRBJ1-5; TRBD1 might be the D (5 bases). The germline V and J ends were trimmed by 4 bases and 11 bases, with 21 bases remaining between them. This CDR3 is built from 15 residues. CDR1 SGHTA and CDR2 FQGNSA come from the germline V gene. The CDR3 nucleotides are TGTGCCAGCAGCTACACGGGAGGGGATCTAGCGGCCCAGCATTTT. Encoded protein: CASSYTGGDLAAQHF.

The chain uses TRBV4-3 and TRBJ1-4, with TRBD1 identical over 8 bases. The CDR3 covers 18 residues. Germline V lookup: CDR1 LGHNA, CDR2 YSLEER. Trimming took 0 bases from V and 8 from J; bases not matched to a gene: 14. The CDR3 DNA is TGCGCCAGCAGCCAAGAACTACCTACGACAGGGGATGGGGAAAAACTGTTTTTT. The encoded protein is CASSQELPTTGDGEKLFF.

With respect to this clone: The junction departs from the called germline gene at one end, perhaps through a read error. The chain combines TRBV7-7 with TRBJ1-3; possibly TRBD1 for D (5 bases). This CDR3 is built from 14 residues. In germline, CDR1 is SSHAT, CDR2 FNYEAQ (reference sequence). CDR3 sequence: CASSSAQEGDTIYF. CDR3 coding DNA: TGTGCTAGCAGCTCAGCACAGGAAGGTGACACCATATATTTT.

This sequence joins TRBV5-1 and TRBJ2-5, with 13 bases fitting TRBD2. Germline V gene lookup returns CDR1 SGHRS and CDR2 YFSETQ. Germline trimming cut 4 bases from V and 3 bases from J; bases unmatched to any gene: 9. This CDR3 contains 17 residues. CDR3 residues: CASSPGLAGDREETQYF. The CDR3 DNA reads as TGCGCCAGCAGCCCAGGACTAGCGGGGGACCGGGAAGAGACCCAGTACTTC. Full variable domain (remainder filled in from reference TRBV5-1 and TRBJ2-5): KAGVTQTPRYLIKTRGQQVTLSCSPISGHRSVSWYQQTPGQGLQFLFEYFSETQRNKGNFPGRFSGRQFSNSRSEMNVSTLELGDSALYLCASSPGLAGDREETQYFGPGTRLLVL.

The chain employs TRBV27 and TRBJ1-5; tentatively, D is TRBD1 (5 bases). Germline V lookup: CDR1 MNHEY, CDR2 SMNVEV (reference sequence). The CDR3 is 16 amino acids. Trimming left V 5 bases short and J 6 bases short, with 20 bases between. The CDR3 loop is CASSRPRGYHGQPQHF. CDR3 sequence (DNA): TGTGCCAGCAGTCGCCCCCGGGGGTATCACGGTCAGCCCCAGCATTTT.

The rearrangement joins TRBV6-4 to TRBJ2-3, with 8 nucleotides matching TRBD2. Germline V gives CDR1 MRHNA, CDR2 SNTAGT. This CDR3 contains 14 residues. Trimming removed 4 bases from V and 2 bases from J; junction bases left unmatched: 2. The CDR3 nucleotides read TGTGCCAGCAGTGCGGGGGGGCCCACAGATACGCAGTATTTT. Protein product: CASSAGGPTDTQYF.

V is TRBV7-8 and J is TRBJ2-1; 8 positions agree with TRBD2. The CDR3 loop spans 16 amino acids. The germline V gene encodes CDR1 SGHVS and CDR2 FQNEAQ. V lost 3 bases to trimming and J lost 1 base; unmatched junction nucleotides: 5. The CDR3: CASSFNSGDSYNEQFF. The CDR3 DNA follows: TGTGCCAGCAGCTTCAATAGCGGGGATTCCTACAATGAGCAGTTCTTC.

The V call is TRBV4-2, the J call TRBJ1-4; D gene ambiguous. The CDR3 contains 10 residues. V lost 8 bases and J 4 bases, leaving 2 bases between the germline ends. Germline V gene sequence: CDR1 LGHNA, CDR2 YNFKEQ. The CDR3 region is CASYNEKLFF. In DNA form, the CDR3 reads TGTGCCAGCTATAATGAAAAACTGTTTTTT.

This clone was recorded a few times. The chain joins TRBV4-2 to TRBJ2-3; 11 nucleotides line up with TRBD2. The junction had 3 bases not matched to a gene; V was cut back by 0 bases and J by 4 bases. The CDR3 totals 16 residues. Germline V lookup: CDR1 LGHNA, CDR2 YNFKEQ. The DNA for the CDR3 is TGTGCCAGCAGCCAAGATACTAGCGGGGGAGCAGATACGCAGTATTTT. The encoded protein is CASSQDTSGGADTQYF.

This rearrangement joins TRBV7-9 to TRBJ1-2; 10 bases are shared with TRBD1. J was trimmed by 4 bases and V by 4 bases; bases with no gene match: 6. CDR1 is SEHNR, CDR2 FQNEAQ, per germline (reference sequence). The CDR3 has 15 residues. DNA of the CDR3: TGTGCCAGCAGCTCTGAGGGGACAGGGGTCTATGGCTACACCTTC. It is translated as CASSSEGTGVYGYTF.